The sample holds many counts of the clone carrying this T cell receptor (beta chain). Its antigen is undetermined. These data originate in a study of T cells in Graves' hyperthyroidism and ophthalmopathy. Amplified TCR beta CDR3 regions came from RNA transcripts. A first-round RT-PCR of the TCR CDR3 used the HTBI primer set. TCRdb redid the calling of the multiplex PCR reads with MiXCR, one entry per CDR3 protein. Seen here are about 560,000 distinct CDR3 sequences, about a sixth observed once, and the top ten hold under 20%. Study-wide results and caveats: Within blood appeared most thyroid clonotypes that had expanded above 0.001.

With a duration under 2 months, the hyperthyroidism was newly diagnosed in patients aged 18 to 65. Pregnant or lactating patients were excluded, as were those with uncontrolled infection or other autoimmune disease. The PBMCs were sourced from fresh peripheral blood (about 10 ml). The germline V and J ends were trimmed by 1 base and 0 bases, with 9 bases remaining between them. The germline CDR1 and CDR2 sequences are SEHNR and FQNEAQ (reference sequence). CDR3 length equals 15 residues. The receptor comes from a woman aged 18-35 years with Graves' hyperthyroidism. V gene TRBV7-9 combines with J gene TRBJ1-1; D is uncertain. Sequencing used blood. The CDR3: CASSLGKTMNTEAFF. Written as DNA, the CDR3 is TGTGCCAGCAGCTTAGGGAAGACAATGAACACTGAAGCTTTCTTT. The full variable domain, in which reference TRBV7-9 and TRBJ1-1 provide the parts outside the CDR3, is DTGVSQNPRHKITKRGQNVTFRCDPISEHNRLYWYRQTLGQGPEFLTYFQNEAQLEKSRLLSDRFSAERPKGSFSTLEIQRTEQGDSAMYLCASSLGKTMNTEAFFGQGTRLTVV.